The present entry profiles one T cell receptor beta chain with its context. V lost 1 base and J 11 bases, leaving 14 bases between the germline ends. Looked up from germline, CDR1 is SEHNR and CDR2 is FQNEAQ (reference sequence). The CDR3 totals 13 residues. Libraries were prepared by immunoSEQ multiplex PCR; TCRdb keeps only in-frame clonotypes and omits some of them. The data hold fewer than 500,000 clones, with approximately 77% observed a single time. The data were obtained in a study of blood T cell repertoires in COVID-19. Looking at the study overall: The United States, Italy and Spain were the sources of the acute and convalescent COVID-19 samples. Sample material is recorded as cDNA or gDNA derived from T cells, B-cell-depleted T cells, or PBMCs.

The origin of this receptor is a human donor with acute or convalescent COVID-19. The donor label of this sample is uncertain. The source material was peripheral blood. V gene TRBV7-9 combines with J gene TRBJ1-1; no firm D call. The CDR3 loop reads CASSLGGMIFAFF. The CDR3 nucleotides are TGTGCCAGCAGCTTAGGCGGGATGATATTCGCTTTCTTT. Combining the CDR3 with reference TRBV7-9 and TRBJ1-1 gives the whole variable domain DTGVSQNPRHKITKRGQNVTFRCDPISEHNRLYWYRQTLGQGPEFLTYFQNEAQLEKSRLLSDRFSAERPKGSFSTLEIQRTEQGDSAMYLCASSLGGMIFAFFGQGTRLTVV.